This T cell receptor (beta chain) was sequenced during a study of T cell responses to AZD1222 COVID-19 vaccine. Across the study: Whether given at about 4 or about 12 weeks, second doses were pooled.

Worth noting for this clone: Its antigen is not identified.

Whole-study findings and limits: Clonal diversity was possibly underestimated, and white British individuals and females predominated among donors. Spike regions recognized by vaccine-associated CD4 TCRs spanned the protein, led by 160-218 and 743-854.

Some clones are missing from TCRdb's copy, which holds only in-frame ones; the method was immunoSEQ multiplex PCR. The sample yields about 100,000 clones, about 87% seen once. Germline lookup yields CDR1 MNHEY and CDR2 SVGEGT. CDR3 length: 19 residues. V was cut by 4 bases and J by 10 bases, with 32 bases left in between. The TCR comes from an adult in good health. Sequenced material: peripheral blood, taken on day 0 of AZD1222 vaccination. The chain recombines TRBV6-2 or TRBV6-3 with TRBJ2-1, with TRBD2 as a possible D gene (5 bases). The CDR3 loop is CASSWSAGARGDRSWEQFF. DNA for the CDR3: TGTGCCAGCAGTTGGTCCGCAGGAGCCCGGGGAGATCGGTCTTGGGAGCAGTTCTTC.